The text below deals with one T cell receptor beta chain. Its specificity is unknown. The germline V and J ends were trimmed by 1 base and 4 bases, with 11 bases remaining between them. Germline assignment: CDR1 LNHNV and CDR2 YYDKDF (reference sequence). The CDR3 has 15 residues. This specimen belongs to a study of STAT5B mutations in CD4+ large granular lymphocyte leukemia. Regarding the study as a whole: Compared with healthy controls (2/35), patient top clones favored TRBV06 (8/27).

Clones were sequenced by immunoSEQ multiplex PCR, and TCRdb holds only the in-frame ones, with some missing. The repertoire includes more than 30,000 clones, around 90% of them detected once, and roughly 0.43% sits in the top ten. The sequenced material came from CD4+ T cells from blood buffy coats. The source of this sequence is a human donor in good health. The rearrangement joins TRBV15 to TRBJ1-3; D might be TRBD1 (5 bases). CDR3 loop: CATSRGGTAGNTIYF. CDR3 coding DNA: TGTGCCACCAGCAGAGGAGGGACCGCCGGAAACACCATATATTTT.